This T cell receptor (beta chain) was recovered during a study of blood T cell repertoires in COVID-19. In the study's own analysis: Reference gene primers were amplified, and this amplification served to estimate nucleated cell counts. The data were produced by immunoSEQ multiplex PCR, yet TCRdb's version contains in-frame clones alone and is incomplete. For V, J and clone size, that table is used; D and trimming come from the DNA. The sample yields approximately 110,000 clones, roughly 69% seen once. Trimming took 0 bases from V and 0 from J; bases not matched to a gene: 7. The CDR3 contains 17 residues. The germline V gene encodes CDR1 MNHEY and CDR2 SVGEGT.

The sample was peripheral blood. The clonotype originates from a man of 80 years or more with acute or convalescent COVID-19. V usage is TRBV6-2 or TRBV6-3 and J usage is TRBJ2-7, with 8 nucleotides matching TRBD2. The CDR3 is CASSYSNPGGVSYEQYF. In nucleotides, the CDR3 is TGTGCCAGCAGTTACTCGAATCCGGGAGGGGTCTCCTACGAGCAGTACTTC.